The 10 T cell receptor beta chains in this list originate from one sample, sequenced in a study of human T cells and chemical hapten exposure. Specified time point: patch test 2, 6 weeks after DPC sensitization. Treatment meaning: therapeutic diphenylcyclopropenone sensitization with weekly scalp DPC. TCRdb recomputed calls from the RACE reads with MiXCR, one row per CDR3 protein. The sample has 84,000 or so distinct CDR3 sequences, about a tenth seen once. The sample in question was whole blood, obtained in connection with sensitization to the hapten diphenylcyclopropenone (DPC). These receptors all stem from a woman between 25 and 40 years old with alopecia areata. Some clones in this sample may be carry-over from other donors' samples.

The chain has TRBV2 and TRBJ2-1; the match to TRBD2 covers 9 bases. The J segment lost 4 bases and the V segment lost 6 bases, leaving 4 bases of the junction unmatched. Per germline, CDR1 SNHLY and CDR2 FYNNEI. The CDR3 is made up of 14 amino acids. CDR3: CASRASGIYNEQFF. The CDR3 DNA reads TGTGCCAGCAGAGCTAGCGGGATTTACAATGAGCAGTTCTTC.

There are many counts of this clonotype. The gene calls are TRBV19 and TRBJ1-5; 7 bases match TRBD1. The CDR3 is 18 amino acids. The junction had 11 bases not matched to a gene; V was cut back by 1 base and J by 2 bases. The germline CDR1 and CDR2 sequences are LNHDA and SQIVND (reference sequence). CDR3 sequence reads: CASSIGRVRGRGNQPQHF. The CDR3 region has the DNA TGTGCCAGTAGTATAGGAAGAGTAAGGGGGCGCGGCAATCAGCCCCAGCATTTT. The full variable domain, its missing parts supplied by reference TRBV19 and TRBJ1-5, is DGGITQSPKYLFRKEGQNVTLSCEQNLNHDAMYWYRQDPGQGLRLIYYSQIVNDFQKGDIAEGYSVSREKKESFPLTVTSAQKNPTAFYLCASSIGRVRGRGNQPQHFGDGTRLSIL.

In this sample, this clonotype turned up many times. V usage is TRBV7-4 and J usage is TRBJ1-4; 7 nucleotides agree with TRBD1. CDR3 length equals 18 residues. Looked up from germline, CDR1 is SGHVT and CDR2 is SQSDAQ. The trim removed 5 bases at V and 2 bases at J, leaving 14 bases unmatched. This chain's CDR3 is CASSRLIGPTGTNEKLFF. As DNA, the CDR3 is TGTGCCAGCAGCCGACTTATAGGCCCGACAGGGACTAATGAAAAACTGTTTTTT. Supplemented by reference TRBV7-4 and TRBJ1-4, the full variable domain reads GAGVSQSPRYKVAKRGRDVALRCDSISGHVTLYWYRQTLGQGSEVLTYSQSDAQRDKSGRPSGRFSAERPERSVSTLKIQRTEQGDSAVYLCASSRLIGPTGTNEKLFFGSGTQLSVL.

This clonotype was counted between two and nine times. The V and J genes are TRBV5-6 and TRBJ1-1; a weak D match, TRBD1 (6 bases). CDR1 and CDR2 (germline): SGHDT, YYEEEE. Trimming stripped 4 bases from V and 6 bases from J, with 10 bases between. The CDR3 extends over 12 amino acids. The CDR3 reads CASSPTGSEAFF. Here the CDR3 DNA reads TGTGCCAGCAGCCCGACAGGCTCTGAAGCTTTCTTT.

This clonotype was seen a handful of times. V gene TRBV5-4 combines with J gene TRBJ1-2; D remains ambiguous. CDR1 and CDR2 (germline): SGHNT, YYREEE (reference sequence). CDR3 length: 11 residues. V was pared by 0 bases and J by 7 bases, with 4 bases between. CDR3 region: CASSLDSGYTF. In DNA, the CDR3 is TGTGCCAGCAGCTTGGATAGTGGCTACACCTTC.

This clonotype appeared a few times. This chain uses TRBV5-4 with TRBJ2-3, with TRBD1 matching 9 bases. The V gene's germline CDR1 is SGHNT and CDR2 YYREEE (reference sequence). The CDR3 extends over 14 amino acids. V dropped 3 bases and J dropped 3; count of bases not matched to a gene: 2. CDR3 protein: CASSWDRVTDTQYF. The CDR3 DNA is TGTGCCAGCAGCTGGGACAGGGTTACAGATACGCAGTATTTT.

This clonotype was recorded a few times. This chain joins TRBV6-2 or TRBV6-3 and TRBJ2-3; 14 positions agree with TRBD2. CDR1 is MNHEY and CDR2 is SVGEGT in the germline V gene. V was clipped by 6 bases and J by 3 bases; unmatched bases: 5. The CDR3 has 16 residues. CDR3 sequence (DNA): TGTGCCAGCAGCCCGGGACTAGCGGGAGTGACAGATACGCAGTATTTT. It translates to CASSPGLAGVTDTQYF.

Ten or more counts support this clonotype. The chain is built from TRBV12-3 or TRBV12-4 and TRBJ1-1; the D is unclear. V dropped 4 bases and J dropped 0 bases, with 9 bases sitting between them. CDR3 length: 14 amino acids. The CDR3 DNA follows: TGTGCCAGCAGTTGGGCAGGCATGAACACTGAAGCTTTCTTT. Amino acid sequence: CASSWAGMNTEAFF.

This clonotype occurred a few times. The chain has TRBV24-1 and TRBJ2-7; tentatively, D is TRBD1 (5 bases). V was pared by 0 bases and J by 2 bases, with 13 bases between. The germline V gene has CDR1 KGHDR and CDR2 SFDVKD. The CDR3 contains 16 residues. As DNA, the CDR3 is TGTGCCACCAGTGATTTGGGGCCGAAGGGGACCTACGAGCAGTACTTC. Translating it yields CATSDLGPKGTYEQYF.

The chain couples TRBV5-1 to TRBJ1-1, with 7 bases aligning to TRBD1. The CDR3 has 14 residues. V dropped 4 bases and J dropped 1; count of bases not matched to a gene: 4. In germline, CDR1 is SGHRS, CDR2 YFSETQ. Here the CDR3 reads CASSPWDRNTEAFF. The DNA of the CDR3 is TGCGCCAGCAGCCCCTGGGACAGGAACACTGAAGCTTTCTTT.